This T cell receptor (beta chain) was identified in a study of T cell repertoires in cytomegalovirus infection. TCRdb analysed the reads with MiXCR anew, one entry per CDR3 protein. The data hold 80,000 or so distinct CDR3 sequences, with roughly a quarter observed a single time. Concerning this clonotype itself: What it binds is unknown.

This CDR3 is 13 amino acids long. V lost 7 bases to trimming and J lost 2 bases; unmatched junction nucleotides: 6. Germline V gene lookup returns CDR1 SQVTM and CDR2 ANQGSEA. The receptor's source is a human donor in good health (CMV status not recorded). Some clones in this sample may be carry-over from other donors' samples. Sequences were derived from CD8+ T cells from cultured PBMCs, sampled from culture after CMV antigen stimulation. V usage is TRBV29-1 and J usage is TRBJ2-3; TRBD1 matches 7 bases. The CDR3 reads CSAYQGDTDTQYF. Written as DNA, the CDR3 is TGCAGCGCCTACCAGGGGGACACAGATACGCAGTATTTT.